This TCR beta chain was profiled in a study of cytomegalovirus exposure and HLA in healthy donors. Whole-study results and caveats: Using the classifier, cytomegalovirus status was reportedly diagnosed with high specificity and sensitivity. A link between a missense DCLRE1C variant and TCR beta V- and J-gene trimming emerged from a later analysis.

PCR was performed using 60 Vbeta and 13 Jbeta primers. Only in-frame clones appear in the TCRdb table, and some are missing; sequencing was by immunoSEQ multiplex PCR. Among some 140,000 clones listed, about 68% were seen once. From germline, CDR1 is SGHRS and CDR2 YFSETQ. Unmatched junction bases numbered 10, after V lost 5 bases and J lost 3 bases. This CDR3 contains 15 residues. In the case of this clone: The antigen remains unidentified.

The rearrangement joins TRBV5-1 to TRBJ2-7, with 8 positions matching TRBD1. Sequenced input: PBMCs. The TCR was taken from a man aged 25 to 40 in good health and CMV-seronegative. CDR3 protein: CASSTAGQGIYEQYF. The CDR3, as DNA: TGCGCCAGCAGTACTGCAGGACAGGGTATCTACGAGCAGTACTTC.